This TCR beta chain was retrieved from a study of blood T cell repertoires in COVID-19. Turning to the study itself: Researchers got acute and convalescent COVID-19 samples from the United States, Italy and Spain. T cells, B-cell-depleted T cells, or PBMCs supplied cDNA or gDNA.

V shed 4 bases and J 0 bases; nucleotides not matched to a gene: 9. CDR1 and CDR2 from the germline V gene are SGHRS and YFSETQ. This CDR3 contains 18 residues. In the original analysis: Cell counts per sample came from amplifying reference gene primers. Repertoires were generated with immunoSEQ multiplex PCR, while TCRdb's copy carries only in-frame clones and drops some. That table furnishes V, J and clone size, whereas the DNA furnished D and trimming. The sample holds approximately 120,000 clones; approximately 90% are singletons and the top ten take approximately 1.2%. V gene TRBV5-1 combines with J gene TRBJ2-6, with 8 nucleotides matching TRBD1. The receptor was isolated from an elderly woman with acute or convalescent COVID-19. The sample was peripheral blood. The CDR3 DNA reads TGCGCCAGCAGCCCGGCGGGACAGGCGCTCTCTGGGGCCAACGTCCTGACTTTC. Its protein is CASSPAGQALSGANVLTF.